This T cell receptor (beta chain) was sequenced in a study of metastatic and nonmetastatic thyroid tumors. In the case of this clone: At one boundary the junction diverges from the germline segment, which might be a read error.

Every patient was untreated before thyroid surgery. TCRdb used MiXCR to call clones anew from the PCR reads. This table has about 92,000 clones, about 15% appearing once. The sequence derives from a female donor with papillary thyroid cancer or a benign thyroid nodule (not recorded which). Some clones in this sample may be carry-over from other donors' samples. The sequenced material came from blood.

CDR3 region: CASSPNRDSYEQYF. CDR3 sequence (DNA): TGCGCCAGCAGCCCGAACCGCGATTCCTACGAGCAGTACTTC. The gene calls are TRBV11-2 and TRBJ2-7; no firm D call. There are 14 residues in the CDR3. Germline V gene lookup returns CDR1 SGHAT and CDR2 FQNNGV.